This T cell receptor beta chain was captured by sequencing in a study of regulatory T cells in long-lasting Graves disease. Study information: For a period under 3 months, newly diagnosed Graves' patients had taken antithyroid drugs.

The study's findings and limits: Repertoires from persistent disease leaned toward TRBV28, TRBJ1-2 and TRBJ2-5.

The sample's time point: newly diagnosed GD, antithyroid drugs for less than 3 months. From RNA extracted from PBMCs, the TCR library was made. The CDR3 is 17 amino acids. V lost 0 bases and J 4 bases, leaving 15 bases between the germline ends. Germline V gene data show CDR1 as LGHDT and CDR2 as YNNKEL (reference sequence). This clonotype was seen many times. Its cognate antigen is unknown. To make TCR beta libraries, researchers used iRepertoire HTBI primers and Arm-PCR of CDR3 regions. Each CDR3 protein is one row after TCRdb ran MiXCR on the multiplex PCR reads. The table lists a few hundred thousand distinct CDR3 sequences, 15% to 20% of them singletons, with 30% in the top ten. The sample was also reused in another study, on T cells in Graves' hyperthyroidism and ophthalmopathy. That source adds: Among thyroid clonotypes expanded above 0.001, most also appeared in blood.

The sequenced sample was peripheral blood mononuclear cells (PBMCs), obtained at new diagnosis, from a patient treated with antithyroid drugs. This TCR came from a man aged 40-49 years with Graves disease. V and J are TRBV3-1 and TRBJ1-4, with D unresolved. CDR3 amino acids: CASSQDVGRAHNEKLFF. The DNA of the CDR3 is TGTGCCAGCAGCCAAGACGTCGGGCGAGCGCATAATGAAAAACTGTTTTTT.